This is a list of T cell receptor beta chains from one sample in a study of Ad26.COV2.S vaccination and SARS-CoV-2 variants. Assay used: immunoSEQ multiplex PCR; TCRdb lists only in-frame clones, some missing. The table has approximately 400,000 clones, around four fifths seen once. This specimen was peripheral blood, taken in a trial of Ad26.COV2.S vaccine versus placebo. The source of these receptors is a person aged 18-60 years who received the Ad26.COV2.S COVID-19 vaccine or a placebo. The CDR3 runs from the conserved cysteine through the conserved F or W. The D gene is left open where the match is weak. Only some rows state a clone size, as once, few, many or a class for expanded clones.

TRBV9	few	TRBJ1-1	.	TGTGCCAGCAGCGCCCTTGGGGTGAACACTGAAGCTTTCTTT	CASSALGVNTEAFF
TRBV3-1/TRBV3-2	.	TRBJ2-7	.	TGTGCCAGCAGCCAAGGGAGGGCCTCCTACGAGCAGTACTTC	CASSQGRASYEQYF
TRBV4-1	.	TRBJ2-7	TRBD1	TGCGCCAGCTGTGCCGGGACAGGGAGGTACGAGCAGTACTTC	CASCAGTGRYEQYF
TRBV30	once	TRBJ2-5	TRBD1	TGTGCCTGGAGCGCCGGGACAGGCCCAACTTTTGACTACCGGCAAGAGACCCAGTACTTC	CAWSAGTGPTFDYRQETQYF
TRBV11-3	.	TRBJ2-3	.	TGTGCCAGCTCTTTACAGAGCACAGATACGCAGTATTTT	CASSLQSTDTQYF
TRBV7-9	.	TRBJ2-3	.	TGTGCCAGCAGCGCCTCATCCGATACGCAGTATTTT	CASSASSDTQYF
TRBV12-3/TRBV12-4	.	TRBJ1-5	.	TGTGCCAGCAGCCCACAGGCTCTGGGACCCCAGCATTTT	CASSPQALGPQHF
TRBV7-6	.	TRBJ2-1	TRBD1	TGTGCCAGCAGCCAGACAGGGGGGGGCATCGGGCAGTTCTTC	CASSQTGGGIGQFF
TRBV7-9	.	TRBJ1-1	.	TGTGCCAGCAGTTCCACCGGGAGCACTGAAGCTTTCTTT	CASSSTGSTEAFF
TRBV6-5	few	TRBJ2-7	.	TGTGCCAGCACCCAGCGACAGTCCTCCTACGAGCAGTACTTC	CASTQRQSSYEQYF
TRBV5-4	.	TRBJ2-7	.	TGTGCCAGCAGCCCGGGGGCCCTAGCGGAGGCTCGGGAGCAGTACTTC	CASSPGALAEAREQYF
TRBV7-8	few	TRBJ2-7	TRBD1	TGTGCCAGCAGCTTCGCCGGGACAGGGGCGTCCGAGCAGTACTTC	CASSFAGTGASEQYF
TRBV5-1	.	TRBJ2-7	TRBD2	TGCGCCAGCAGCCCCTTCCGGGGGGACGGCTACGAGCAGTACTTC	CASSPFRGDGYEQYF
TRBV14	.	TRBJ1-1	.	TGTGCCAGCAGCCAGGATCTAAACCCGAGGGCTGAAGCTTTCTTT	CASSQDLNPRAEAFF
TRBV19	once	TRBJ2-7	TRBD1	TGTGCCAGTAGTGACGACAGGGGGAGCTCCTACGAGCAGTACTTC	CASSDDRGSSYEQYF
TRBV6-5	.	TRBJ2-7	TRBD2	TGTGCCAGCAGTTACTCGTCCGCGGGGGTCGCCTACGAGCAGTACTTC	CASSYSSAGVAYEQYF
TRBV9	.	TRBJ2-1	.	TGTGCCAGCAGCGTAGATCAGGGGTTCAGGGAGCAGTTCTTC	CASSVDQGFREQFF
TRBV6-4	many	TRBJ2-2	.	TGTGCCAGCAGCCAAAAAGGGGGCACCGGGGAGCTGTTTTTT	CASSQKGGTGELFF
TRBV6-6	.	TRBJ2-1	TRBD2	TGTGCCAGCAGCTCGGGGAGGGGAAATGAGCAGTTCTTC	CASSSGRGNEQFF
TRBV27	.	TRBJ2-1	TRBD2	TGTGCCAACAGTTTGCGCGGGGGGCCCTACAATGAGCAGTTCTTC	CANSLRGGPYNEQFF
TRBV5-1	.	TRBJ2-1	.	TGCGCCAGAACTCAGCTTCATGAGCAGTTCTTC	CARTQLHEQFF
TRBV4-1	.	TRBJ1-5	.	TGCGCCAGCAGCCTGGGAGGGGGATATAGCAATCAGCCCCAGCATTTT	CASSLGGGYSNQPQHF
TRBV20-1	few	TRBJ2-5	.	TGCAGTGCTAGTCAGGTCGGGGGCCAAGAGACCCAGTACTTC	CSASQVGGQETQYF
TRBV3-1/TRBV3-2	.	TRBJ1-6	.	TGTGCCAGCAGCCAAGCTTCGAGGAATTCACCCCTCCACTTT	CASSQASRNSPLHF
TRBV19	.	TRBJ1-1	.	TGTGCCAGTAGTGGGGGCTGGACTGAAGCTTTCTTT	CASSGGWTEAFF
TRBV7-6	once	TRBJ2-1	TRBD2	TGTGCCAGCAGCCCAAGGACTAGCGGGTACTCCTACAATGAGCAGTTCTTC	CASSPRTSGYSYNEQFF
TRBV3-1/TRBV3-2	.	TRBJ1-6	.	TGTGCCAGCAGCCTCTCGGGCCCTGGGACCCTCCACTTT	CASSLSGPGTLHF
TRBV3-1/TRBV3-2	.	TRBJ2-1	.	TGTGCCAGCGCCTTCTACAATGAGCAGTTCTTC	CASAFYNEQFF
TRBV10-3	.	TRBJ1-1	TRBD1	TGTGCCCTCACACAGGGGGGGAACACTGAAGCTTTCTTT	CALTQGGNTEAFF
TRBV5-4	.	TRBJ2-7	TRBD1	TGTGCCAGCAGCTTGATTCACAGGGGCTCCTACGAGCAGTACTTC	CASSLIHRGSYEQYF
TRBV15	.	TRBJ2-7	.	TGTGCCACCAGCGTATCCCCGGACCCCGCGATCGGGCAGTACTTC	CATSVSPDPAIGQYF
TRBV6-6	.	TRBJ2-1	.	TGTGCCAGCAGTTACCATTCAACAGGGACTGAGCAGTTCTTC	CASSYHSTGTEQFF
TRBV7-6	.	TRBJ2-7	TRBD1	TGTGCCAGCAGCTTATTCCCGGGACAGGGAACCTACGAGCAGTACTTC	CASSLFPGQGTYEQYF
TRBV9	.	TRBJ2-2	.	TGTGCCAGCAGCCCCCGGGTTACGGCCGGGGAGCTGTTTTTT	CASSPRVTAGELFF
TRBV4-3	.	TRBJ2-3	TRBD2	TGCGCCAGCAGCCCCCAGGGACTAGCGGCCCCCTGGGATACGCAGTATTTT	CASSPQGLAAPWDTQYF
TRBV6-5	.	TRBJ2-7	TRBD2	TGTGCCAGTCTAACCCTAGCGGGGGCGGTGGCCGAGCAGTACTTC	CASLTLAGAVAEQYF
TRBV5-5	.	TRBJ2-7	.	TGTGCCAGCAGCTTAGAGCCAGAACCCTACGAGCAGTACTTC	CASSLEPEPYEQYF
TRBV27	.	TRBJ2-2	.	TGTGCCAGCAGCTACCGGGACAATCCAGGATGGGAGCTGTTTTTT	CASSYRDNPGWELFF
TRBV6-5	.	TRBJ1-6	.	TGTGCCAGCAGTTACGGGGGGAAACCCCTCCACTTT	CASSYGGKPLHF
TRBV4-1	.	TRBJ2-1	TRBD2	TGCGCCAGCAGCCCGGGACTAGCGGGGGCCACCCTTCCCGGAGAGCAGTTCTTC	CASSPGLAGATLPGEQFF
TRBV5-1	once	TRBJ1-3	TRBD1	TGCGCCAGCAGCTTGGCGGGACAGGGAAACACCATATATTTT	CASSLAGQGNTIYF
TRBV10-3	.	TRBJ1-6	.	TGTGCCATCAGTGCCGCCGGGCGTGGGGGTTATAATTCACCCCTCCACTTT	CAISAAGRGGYNSPLHF
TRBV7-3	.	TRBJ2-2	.	TGTGCCAGCAGCTCCAACACCGGGGAGCTGTTTTTT	CASSSNTGELFF
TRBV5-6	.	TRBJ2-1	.	TGTGCCAGCAGCCTCTCCCCCAGCGAGGCCTACAATGAGCAGTTCTTC	CASSLSPSEAYNEQFF
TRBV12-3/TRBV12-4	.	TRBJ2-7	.	TGTGCCAGCAGTTTCCACAGGGCCGAGCAGTACTTC	CASSFHRAEQYF
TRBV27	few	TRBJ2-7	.	TGTGCCAGCAGTTCCGGGGGCCCCTACGAGCAGTACTTC	CASSSGGPYEQYF
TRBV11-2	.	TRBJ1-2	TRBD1	TGTGCCAGCAGCTTAAGGACAGGGTACGGCTACACCTTC	CASSLRTGYGYTF
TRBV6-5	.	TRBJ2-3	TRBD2	TGTGCCAGCATCCGAACTAGCGGTCTCACAGATACGCAGTATTTT	CASIRTSGLTDTQYF
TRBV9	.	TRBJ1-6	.	TGTGCCAGCAGCGTAGAGGTGGGGGATTCACCCCTCCACTTT	CASSVEVGDSPLHF
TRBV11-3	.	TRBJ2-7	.	TGTGCCAGCAGCTACGGGCCCACGAGCGAGCAGTACTTC	CASSYGPTSEQYF
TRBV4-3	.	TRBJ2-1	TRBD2	TGCGCCAGCAGCCAAGCGAGGGGACTAGCTTTTGAGCAGTTCTTC	CASSQARGLAFEQFF